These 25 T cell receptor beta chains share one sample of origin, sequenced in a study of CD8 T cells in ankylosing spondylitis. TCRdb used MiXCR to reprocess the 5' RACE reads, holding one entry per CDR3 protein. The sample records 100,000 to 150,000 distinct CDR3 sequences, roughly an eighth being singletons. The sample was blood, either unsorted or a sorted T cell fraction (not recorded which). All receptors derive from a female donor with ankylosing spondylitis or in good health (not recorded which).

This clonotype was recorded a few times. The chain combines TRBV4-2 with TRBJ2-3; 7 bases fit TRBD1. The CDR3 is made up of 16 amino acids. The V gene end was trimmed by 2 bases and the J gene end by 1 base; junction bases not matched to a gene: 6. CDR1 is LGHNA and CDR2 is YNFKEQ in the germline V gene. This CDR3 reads CASSQPRGSGTDTQYF. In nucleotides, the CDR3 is TGTGCCAGCAGCCAACCCAGGGGGAGCGGCACAGATACGCAGTATTTT.

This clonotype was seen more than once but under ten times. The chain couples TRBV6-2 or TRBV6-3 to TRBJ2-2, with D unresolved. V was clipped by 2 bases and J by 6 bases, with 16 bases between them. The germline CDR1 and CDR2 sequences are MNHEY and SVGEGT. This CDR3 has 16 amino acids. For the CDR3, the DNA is TGTGCCAGCAGTTACCAGCTCCCAGACCTCTCCGGGGAGCTGTTTTTT. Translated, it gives CASSYQLPDLSGELFF.

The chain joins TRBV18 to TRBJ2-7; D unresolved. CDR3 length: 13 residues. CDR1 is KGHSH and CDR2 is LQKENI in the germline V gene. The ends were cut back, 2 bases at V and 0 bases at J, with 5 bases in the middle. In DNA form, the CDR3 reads TGTGCCAGCTCACCAGAAAGCTCCTACGAGCAGTACTTC. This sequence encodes CASSPESSYEQYF.

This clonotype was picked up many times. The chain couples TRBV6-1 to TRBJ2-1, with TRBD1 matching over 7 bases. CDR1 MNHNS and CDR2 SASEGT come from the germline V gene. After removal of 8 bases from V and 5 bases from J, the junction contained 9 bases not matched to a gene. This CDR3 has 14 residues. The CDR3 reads CASSDRSSNNEQFF. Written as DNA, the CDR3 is TGTGCCAGCTCGGACAGGTCCTCGAACAATGAGCAGTTCTTC.

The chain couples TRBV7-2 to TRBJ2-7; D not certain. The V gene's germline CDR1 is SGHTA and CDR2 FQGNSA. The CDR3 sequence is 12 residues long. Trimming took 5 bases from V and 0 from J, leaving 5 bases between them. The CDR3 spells CASSTFSYEQYF. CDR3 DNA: TGTGCCAGCAGCACCTTCTCCTACGAGCAGTACTTC.

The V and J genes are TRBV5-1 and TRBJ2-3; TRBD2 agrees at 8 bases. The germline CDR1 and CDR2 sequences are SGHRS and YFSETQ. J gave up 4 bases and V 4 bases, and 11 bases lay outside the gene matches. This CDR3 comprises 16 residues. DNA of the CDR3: TGCGCCAGCAGCACGGGACTAGAGATTGGCGCAGATACGCAGTATTTT. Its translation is CASSTGLEIGADTQYF.

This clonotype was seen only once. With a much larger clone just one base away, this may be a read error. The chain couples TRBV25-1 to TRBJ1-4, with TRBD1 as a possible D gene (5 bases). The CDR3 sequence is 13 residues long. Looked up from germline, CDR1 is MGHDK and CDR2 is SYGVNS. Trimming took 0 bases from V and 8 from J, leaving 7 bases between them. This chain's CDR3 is CASSEYGAEKLFF. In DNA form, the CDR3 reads TGTGCCAGCAGTGAATATGGGGCAGAAAAACTGTTTTTT.

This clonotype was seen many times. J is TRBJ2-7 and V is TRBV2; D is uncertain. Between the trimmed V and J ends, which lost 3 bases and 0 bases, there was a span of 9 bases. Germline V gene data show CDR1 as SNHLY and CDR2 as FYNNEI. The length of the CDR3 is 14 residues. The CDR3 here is CASSDVRNSYEQYF. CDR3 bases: TGTGCCAGCAGTGACGTTCGAAACTCCTACGAGCAGTACTTC.

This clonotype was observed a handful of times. In DNA, the CDR3 is TGCGCCAGCAGCTTCGCCGGGGCCGGGACCGGGGAGCTGTTTTTT. Translating gives CASSFAGAGTGELFF. The chain couples TRBV5-1 to TRBJ2-2, with D possibly called TRBD1 or TRBD2 (5 bases each). V shed 2 bases and J shed 5 bases, with 13 bases lying between them. The CDR3 is 15 amino acids. CDR1 and CDR2 (germline): SGHRS, YFSETQ.

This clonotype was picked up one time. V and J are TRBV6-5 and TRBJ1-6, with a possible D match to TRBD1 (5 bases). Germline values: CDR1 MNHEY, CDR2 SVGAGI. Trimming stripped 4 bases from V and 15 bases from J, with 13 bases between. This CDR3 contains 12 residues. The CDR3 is CASSSGGGDLHF. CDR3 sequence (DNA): TGTGCCAGCAGTTCCGGCGGGGGAGACCTCCACTTT.

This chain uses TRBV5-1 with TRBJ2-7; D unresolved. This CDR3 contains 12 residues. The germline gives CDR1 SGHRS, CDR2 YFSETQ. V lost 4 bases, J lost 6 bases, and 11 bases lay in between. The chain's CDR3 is CASSATGAEQYF. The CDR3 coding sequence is TGCGCCAGCAGCGCCACCGGAGCCGAGCAGTACTTC.

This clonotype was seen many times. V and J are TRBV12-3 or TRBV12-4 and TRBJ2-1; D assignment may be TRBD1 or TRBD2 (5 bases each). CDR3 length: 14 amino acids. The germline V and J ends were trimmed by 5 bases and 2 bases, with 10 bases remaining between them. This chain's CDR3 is CASSRDGPYNEQFF. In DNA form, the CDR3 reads TGTGCCAGCAGTCGGGACGGTCCCTACAATGAGCAGTTCTTC.

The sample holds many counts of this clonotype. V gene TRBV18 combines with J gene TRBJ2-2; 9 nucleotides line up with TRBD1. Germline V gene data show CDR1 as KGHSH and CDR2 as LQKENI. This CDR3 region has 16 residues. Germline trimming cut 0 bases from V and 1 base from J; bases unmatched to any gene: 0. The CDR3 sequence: CASSPPGQGNTGELFF. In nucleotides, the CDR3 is TGTGCCAGCTCACCACCGGGACAGGGGAACACCGGGGAGCTGTTTTTT.

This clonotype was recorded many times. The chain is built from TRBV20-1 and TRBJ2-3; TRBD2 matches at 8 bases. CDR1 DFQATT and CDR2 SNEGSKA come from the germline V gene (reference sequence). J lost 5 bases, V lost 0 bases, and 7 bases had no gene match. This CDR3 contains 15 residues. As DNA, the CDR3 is TGCAGTGCTAGAGATACGCGGGGGGCGCAAGATACGCAGTATTTT. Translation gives CSARDTRGAQDTQYF.

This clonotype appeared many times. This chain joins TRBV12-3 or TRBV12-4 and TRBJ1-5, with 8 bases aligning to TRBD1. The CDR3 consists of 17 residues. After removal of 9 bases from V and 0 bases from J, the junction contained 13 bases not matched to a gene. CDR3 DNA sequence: TGTGCCAGTAAAACGGGACAGGCCGCTGGTAGCAATCAGCCCCAGCATTTT. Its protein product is CASKTGQAAGSNQPQHF.

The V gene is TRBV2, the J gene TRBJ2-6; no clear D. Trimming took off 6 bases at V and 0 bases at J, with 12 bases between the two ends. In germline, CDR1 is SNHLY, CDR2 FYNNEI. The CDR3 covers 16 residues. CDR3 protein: CASSQSLSSGANVLTF. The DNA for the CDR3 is TGTGCCAGCAGCCAGAGTCTAAGCTCTGGGGCCAACGTCCTGACTTTC. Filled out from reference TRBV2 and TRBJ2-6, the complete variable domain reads EPEVTQTPSHQVTQMGQEVILRCVPISNHLYFYWYRQILGQKVEFLVSFYNNEISEKSEIFDDQFSVERPDGSNFTLKIRSTKLEDSAMYFCASSQSLSSGANVLTFGAGSRLTVL.

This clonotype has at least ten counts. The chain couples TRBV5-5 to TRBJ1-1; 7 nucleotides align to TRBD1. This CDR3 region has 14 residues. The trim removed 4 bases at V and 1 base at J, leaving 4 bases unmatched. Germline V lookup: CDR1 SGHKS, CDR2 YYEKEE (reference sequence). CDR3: CASSPGQANTEAFF. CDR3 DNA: TGTGCCAGCAGCCCCGGACAGGCGAACACTGAAGCTTTCTTT.

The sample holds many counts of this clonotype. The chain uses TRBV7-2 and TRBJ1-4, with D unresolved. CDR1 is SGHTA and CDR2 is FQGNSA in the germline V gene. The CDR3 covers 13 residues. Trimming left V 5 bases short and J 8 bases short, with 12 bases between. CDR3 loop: CASSRSLEEKLFF. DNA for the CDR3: TGTGCCAGCAGCCGAAGCTTGGAGGAAAAACTGTTTTTT.

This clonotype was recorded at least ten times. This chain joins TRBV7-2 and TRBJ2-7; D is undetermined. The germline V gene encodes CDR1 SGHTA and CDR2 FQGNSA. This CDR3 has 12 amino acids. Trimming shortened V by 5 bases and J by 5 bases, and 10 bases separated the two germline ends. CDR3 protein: CASSQHLDEQYF. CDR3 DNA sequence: TGTGCCAGCAGCCAGCACCTCGACGAGCAGTACTTC.

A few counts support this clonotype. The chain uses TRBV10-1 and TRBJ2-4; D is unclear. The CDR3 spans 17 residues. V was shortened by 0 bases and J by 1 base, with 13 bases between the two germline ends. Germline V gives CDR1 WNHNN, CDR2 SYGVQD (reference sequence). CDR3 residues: CASSESTVGYAKNIQYF. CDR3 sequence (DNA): TGCGCCAGCAGTGAGTCGACCGTCGGATACGCCAAAAACATTCAGTACTTC.

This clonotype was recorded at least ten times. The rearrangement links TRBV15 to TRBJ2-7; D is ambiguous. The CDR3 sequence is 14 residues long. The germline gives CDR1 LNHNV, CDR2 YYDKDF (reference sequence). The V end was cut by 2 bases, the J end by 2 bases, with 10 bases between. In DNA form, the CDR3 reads TGTGCCACCAGCAGACGCGGAAGCACCTACGAGCAGTACTTC. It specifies CATSRRGSTYEQYF. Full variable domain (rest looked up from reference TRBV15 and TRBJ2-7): DAMVIQNPRYQVTQFGKPVTLSCSQTLNHNVMYWYQQKSSQAPKLLFHYYDKDFNNEADTPDNFQSRRPNTSFCFLDIRSPGLGDTAMYLCATSRRGSTYEQYFGPGTRLTVT.

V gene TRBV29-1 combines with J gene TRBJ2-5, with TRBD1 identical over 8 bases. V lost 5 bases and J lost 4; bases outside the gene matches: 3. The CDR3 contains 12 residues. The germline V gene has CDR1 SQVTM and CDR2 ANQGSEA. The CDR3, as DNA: TGCAGCGTTCTGGGACAGGCAGAGACCCAGTACTTC. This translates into CSVLGQAETQYF.

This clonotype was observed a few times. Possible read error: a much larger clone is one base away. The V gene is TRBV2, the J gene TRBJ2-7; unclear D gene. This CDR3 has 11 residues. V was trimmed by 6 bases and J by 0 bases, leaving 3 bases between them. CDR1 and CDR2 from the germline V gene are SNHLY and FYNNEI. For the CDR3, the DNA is TGTGCCAGCAGATTCTCCTACGAGCAGTACTTC. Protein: CASRFSYEQYF.

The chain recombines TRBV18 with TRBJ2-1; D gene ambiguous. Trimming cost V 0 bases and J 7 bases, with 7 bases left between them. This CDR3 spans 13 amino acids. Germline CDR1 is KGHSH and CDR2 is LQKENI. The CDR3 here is CASSPPLVNEQFF. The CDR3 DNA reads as TGTGCCAGCTCACCACCACTCGTGAATGAGCAGTTCTTC.

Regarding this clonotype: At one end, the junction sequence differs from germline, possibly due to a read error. The CDR3: CASSFSSLAAYDEQYF. In DNA, the CDR3 is TGTGCTAGCAGCTTTTCCTCACTAGCGGCTTACGACGAGCAGTACTTC. The chain couples TRBV7-7 to TRBJ2-7, with 8 bases that match TRBD2. CDR3 length: 16 amino acids. Germline CDR1 and CDR2: SSHAT and FNYEAQ (reference sequence).